Ten or more counts support the clone carrying this T cell receptor beta chain. Its antigen is unknown. The data belong to a study of lung T cells in sarcoidosis with Löfgren's syndrome. Looking at the study overall: Sarcoidosis features CD4+ T cell accumulation in bronchoalveolar lavage fluid.

This CDR3 contains 12 residues. Per germline, CDR1 WNHNN and CDR2 SYGVQD (reference sequence). The V end was cut by 8 bases, the J end by 1 base, with 7 bases between. TCRdb reprocessed the reads with MiXCR, giving one entry per CDR3 protein. The sample has more than 6,500 distinct CDR3 sequences; more than 20% are singletons. The study, taken as a whole, reports: Löfgren's syndrome patients reportedly showed greatest TRAV12-1 and TRBV2 expansion versus controls. TRBV2 was the preferred pairing partner of TRAV12-1, with similar CDR3s. Shared TRAV12-1 and TRBV2 CDR3 motifs were reported across several patients.

The sequence came from a human donor with sarcoidosis (Löfgren's syndrome or another form), or a control subject (not recorded which). The V call is TRBV10-1, the J call TRBJ2-3; no clear D. Sequenced sample: CD4+ T cells from bronchoalveolar lavage fluid. Here the CDR3 DNA reads TGCGCCAGCTCTGCCCGCACAGATACGCAGTATTTT. Amino acids: CASSARTDTQYF.